The 29 T cell receptor beta chains reported below all come from one sample, sequenced in a study of cytomegalovirus exposure and HLA in healthy donors. The PCR was carried out with 60 Vbeta primers and 13 Jbeta primers. The repertoire was sequenced with immunoSEQ multiplex PCR; TCRdb's copy has only in-frame clones and lacks some. This sample has 230,000 or so clones, with nearly 95% found just once. Sequenced input: PBMCs. The source is a girl aged 2-10 years in good health and CMV-seronegative.

The chain has TRBV4-1 and TRBJ2-5; 8 bases align to TRBD2. The CDR3 consists of 16 residues. V shed 4 bases, J shed 4 bases, and the junction held 11 bases outside the gene matches. The germline gives CDR1 MGHRA, CDR2 YSYEKL. The CDR3 spells CASSLGDRGGGETQYF. The CDR3 DNA is TGCGCCAGCAGCCTAGGCGATCGGGGGGGCGGAGAGACCCAGTACTTC.

This chain links TRBV5-6 with TRBJ1-1; 9 bases line up with TRBD1. Germline lookup yields CDR1 SGHDT and CDR2 YYEEEE. CDR3 length: 15 residues. J lost 3 bases, V lost 4 bases, and 7 bases had no gene match. The CDR3 region has the DNA TGTGCCAGCAGCGGGACAGGGACCGGGGACACTGAAGCTTTCTTT. This gives the protein CASSGTGTGDTEAFF.

The gene calls are TRBV5-4 and TRBJ1-2; D ambiguous. V lost 3 bases and J 6 bases, leaving 18 bases between the germline ends. CDR3 length: 15 residues. CDR1 and CDR2 from the germline V gene are SGHNT and YYREEE (reference sequence). The CDR3 nucleotides are TGTGCCAGCAGCTCCCCTCGGGGAGGAAGCGATGGCTACACCTTC. Translation: CASSSPRGGSDGYTF.

The gene calls are TRBV9 and TRBJ1-3, with D unresolved. The V and J ends lost 3 bases and 0 bases respectively, with 19 bases between them. From germline, CDR1 is SGDLS and CDR2 YYNGEE. CDR3 length: 18 residues. The CDR3 protein is CASSAFDPPGLSGNTIYF. CDR3 DNA sequence: TGTGCCAGCAGCGCCTTTGACCCCCCCGGACTCTCTGGAAACACCATATATTTT. Looking up the rest from reference TRBV9 and TRBJ1-3 gives the full variable domain: DSGVTQTPKHLITATGQRVTLRCSPRSGDLSVYWYQQSLDQGLQFLIQYYNGEERAKGNILERFSAQQFPDLHSELNLSSLELGDSALYFCASSAFDPPGLSGNTIYFGEGSWLTVV.

V is TRBV2 and J is TRBJ2-3; 13 positions match TRBD2. CDR3 length: 21 amino acids. CDR1 and CDR2 from the germline V gene are SNHLY and FYNNEI. Trimming cost V 4 bases and J 3 bases; bases outside gene matches: 19. The DNA of the CDR3 is TGTGCCAGCAGTGCGCCCCCCGGGACTAGCGGGATCCCGTCCGGGACAGATACGCAGTATTTT. It specifies CASSAPPGTSGIPSGTDTQYF. Based on the CDR3 plus reference TRBV2 and TRBJ2-3, the full variable domain is EPEVTQTPSHQVTQMGQEVILRCVPISNHLYFYWYRQILGQKVEFLVSFYNNEISEKSEIFDDQFSVERPDGSNFTLKIRSTKLEDSAMYFCASSAPPGTSGIPSGTDTQYFGPGTRLTVL.

The rearrangement joins TRBV27 to TRBJ2-3; tentatively, D is TRBD2 (7 bases). This CDR3 contains 15 residues. V lost 8 bases and J lost 2, with 17 bases in between. CDR1 MNHEY and CDR2 SMNVEV come from the germline V gene (reference sequence). The CDR3: CASGPGGLFTDTQYF. The CDR3 nucleotides are TGTGCCAGCGGACCCGGGGGGCTCTTCACAGATACGCAGTATTTT.

The chain employs TRBV30 and TRBJ1-2; 8 bases match TRBD1. The germline gives CDR1 GTSNPN, CDR2 SVGIG (reference sequence). CDR3 size: 14 residues. Unmatched junction bases numbered 7, after V lost 0 bases and J lost 7 bases. The CDR3 is CAWSVRQGASGYTF. The CDR3 nucleotides are TGTGCCTGGAGTGTACGTCAGGGGGCAAGTGGCTACACCTTC.

DNA for the CDR3: TGTGCCTGGAGTGTACTTAGAGTCCGGGCGGGTAATTCACCCCTCCACTTT. This sequence encodes CAWSVLRVRAGNSPLHF. The chain combines TRBV30 with TRBJ1-6; D gene uncertain. CDR3 length: 17 amino acids. The V and J ends lost 0 bases and 6 bases respectively, with 18 bases between them. The germline V gene has CDR1 GTSNPN and CDR2 SVGIG (reference sequence). The full variable domain, completed using reference TRBV30 and TRBJ1-6, is SQTIHQWPATLVQPVGSPLSLECTVEGTSNPNLYWYRQAAGRGLQLLFYSVGIGQISSEVPQNLSASRPQDRQFILSSKKLLLSDSGFYLCAWSVLRVRAGNSPLHFGNGTRLTVT.

This chain connects TRBV11-3 to TRBJ2-1; the D gene is possibly TRBD2 (5 bases). The CDR3 is 13 residues long. Germline V CDR1 and CDR2: SGHNT, YENEEA. Deletions cut 1 base from V and 6 bases from J, with 7 bases between. Here the CDR3 DNA reads TGTGCCAGCAGCTTAGTTCGGGGCAATGAGCAGTTCTTC. It specifies CASSLVRGNEQFF.

The chain links TRBV11-2 to TRBJ2-1, with 8 bases identical to TRBD2. This CDR3 has 15 residues. V shed 3 bases and J 7 bases; nucleotides not matched to a gene: 8. The V gene's germline CDR1 is SGHAT and CDR2 FQNNGV. DNA of the CDR3: TGTGCCAGCAGCTTGGGACTAGTAATAGAAAATGAGCAGTTCTTC. Residues: CASSLGLVIENEQFF.

This rearrangement joins TRBV5-1 to TRBJ1-1; D is possibly TRBD1 (6 bases). Trimming took 3 bases from V and 1 from J, leaving 10 bases between them. The CDR3 length is 14 residues. Germline loops: CDR1 SGHRS, CDR2 YFSETQ. The CDR3 here is CASSYSTGNTEAFF. CDR3 coding DNA: TGCGCCAGCAGCTATTCGACAGGGAACACTGAAGCTTTCTTT.

The chain links TRBV5-1 to TRBJ2-7; no definite D call. This CDR3 contains 14 residues. Germline V lookup: CDR1 SGHRS, CDR2 YFSETQ. Trimming removed 1 base at V and 4 bases at J, with 12 bases between. The CDR3 sequence: CASSLSLLEYEQYF. DNA for the CDR3: TGCGCCAGCAGCTTGAGTCTATTAGAGTACGAGCAGTACTTC.

The chain recombines TRBV5-7 with TRBJ2-7; D might be TRBD2 (5 bases). TRBV5-7 is an ORF; its function is uncertain. This CDR3 is built from 14 residues. Trimming shortened V by 0 bases and J by 3 bases, and 10 bases separated the two germline ends. The CDR3 reads CASSLASYGYEQYF. The CDR3 DNA reads TGTGCCAGCAGCTTGGCTAGCTACGGCTACGAGCAGTACTTC.

This clone was seen a single time. The chain carries TRBV13 and TRBJ2-7, with TRBD1 matching over 10 bases. The CDR3 is 14 amino acids. V was clipped by 4 bases and J by 4 bases; unmatched bases: 4. In germline, CDR1 is PRHDT, CDR2 FYEKMQ (reference sequence). The CDR3 coding sequence is TGTGCCAGCAGCTCCCGGGACAGGGGTTACGAGCAGTACTTC. As protein: CASSSRDRGYEQYF.

V and J are TRBV30 and TRBJ2-1; D may be TRBD1 (6 bases). CDR1 is GTSNPN, CDR2 SVGIG, per germline (reference sequence). Between the trimmed V and J ends, which lost 1 base and 4 bases, there was a span of 14 bases. The CDR3 runs to 15 residues. The CDR3 sequence is CAWSAGTRGYNEQFF. The CDR3 DNA reads TGTGCCTGGAGTGCCGGGACCAGGGGTTACAATGAGCAGTTCTTC.

This clone was seen once. V is TRBV6-1 and J is TRBJ2-7, with D possibly TRBD1 on 5 matching bases. The CDR3 consists of 15 residues. From germline, CDR1 is MNHNS and CDR2 SASEGT. V was cut by 0 bases and J by 0 bases, with 9 bases left in between. The CDR3 protein is CASSEAQGRSYEQYF. The CDR3 coding sequence is TGTGCCAGCAGTGAAGCCCAGGGTCGCTCCTACGAGCAGTACTTC.

This chain joins TRBV19 and TRBJ2-1, with D perhaps TRBD1 (6 bases). Germline V gene sequence: CDR1 LNHDA, CDR2 SQIVND (reference sequence). The ends were cut back, 4 bases at V and 4 bases at J, with 8 bases in the middle. The CDR3 consists of 13 residues. As DNA, the CDR3 is TGTGCCAGTAGTACACAGGGTTACAATGAGCAGTTCTTC. Translation: CASSTQGYNEQFF.

This chain uses TRBV11-3 with TRBJ2-3; 8 bases align to TRBD2. The trim removed 1 base at V and 6 bases at J, leaving 3 bases unmatched. Germline V gives CDR1 SGHNT, CDR2 YENEEA. The CDR3 has 14 amino acids. This chain's CDR3 is CASSLGSGSDTQYF. The CDR3 DNA is TGTGCCAGCAGCTTAGGCAGCGGGAGCGATACGCAGTATTTT.

The chain employs TRBV5-1 and TRBJ2-1; TRBD2 aligns across 7 bases. The CDR3 has 15 amino acids. CDR1 is SGHRS, CDR2 YFSETQ, per germline. V shed 6 bases and J 7 bases; nucleotides not matched to a gene: 13. For the CDR3, the DNA is TGCGCCAGCACCTACCTTTCGGGGCGGGAGAATGAGCAGTTCTTC. This gives the protein CASTYLSGRENEQFF. Full variable domain (rest looked up from reference TRBV5-1 and TRBJ2-1): KAGVTQTPRYLIKTRGQQVTLSCSPISGHRSVSWYQQTPGQGLQFLFEYFSETQRNKGNFPGRFSGRQFSNSRSEMNVSTLELGDSALYLCASTYLSGRENEQFFGPGTRLTVL.

V gene TRBV19 combines with J gene TRBJ2-1; possible D gene TRBD2, 6 bases. The CDR3 is made up of 14 amino acids. Germline V gene sequence: CDR1 LNHDA, CDR2 SQIVND (reference sequence). V was clipped by 7 bases and J by 8 bases, with 18 bases between them. CDR3 residues: CASKLGGEFDEQFF. The DNA of the CDR3 is TGTGCCAGTAAATTGGGGGGAGAGTTCGATGAGCAGTTCTTC.

The chain links TRBV30 to TRBJ2-7; no clear D. The CDR3 totals 12 residues. Germline V gives CDR1 GTSNPN, CDR2 SVGIG (reference sequence). The V end was cut by 5 bases, the J end by 5 bases, with 13 bases between. The CDR3 coding sequence is TGTGCCTGGGGCTCGCGGAACCACGAGCAGTACTTC. This gives the protein CAWGSRNHEQYF.

The chain recombines TRBV7-8 with TRBJ1-6, with 7 positions matching TRBD1. From germline, CDR1 is SGHVS and CDR2 FQNEAQ. The CDR3 runs 15 residues. J lost 5 bases, V lost 2 bases, and 3 bases had no gene match. In DNA form, the CDR3 reads TGTGCCAGCAGCTTATTCACAGGGGATAATTCACCCCTCCACTTT. This translates into CASSLFTGDNSPLHF.

The chain has TRBV9 and TRBJ2-3; 9 bases are a match to TRBD2. CDR1 and CDR2 (germline): SGDLS, YYNGEE. J gave up 4 bases and V 4 bases, and 10 bases lay outside the gene matches. CDR3 length: 16 residues. The CDR3 DNA follows: TGTGCCAGCAGCCCGCCCCTAGCGGGGAGGGCAGATACGCAGTATTTT. This sequence encodes CASSPPLAGRADTQYF.

V usage is TRBV19 and J usage is TRBJ1-4, with 7 bases matching TRBD1. The junction had 9 bases not matched to a gene; V was cut back by 3 bases and J by 8 bases. Germline CDR1 LNHDA, CDR2 SQIVND (reference sequence). The CDR3 spans 15 residues. The chain's CDR3 is CASSIPGGGGEKLFF. For the CDR3, the DNA is TGTGCCAGTAGTATCCCAGGGGGTGGGGGCGAAAAACTGTTTTTT.

V and J are TRBV5-4 and TRBJ2-1, with 9 bases fitting TRBD1. CDR3 length equals 14 residues. The V gene's germline CDR1 is SGHNT and CDR2 YYREEE (reference sequence). The V gene end was trimmed by 4 bases and the J gene end by 8 bases; junction bases not matched to a gene: 7. The CDR3, as DNA: TGTGCCAGCAGCCGCCGGGACAGGGCATATGAGCAGTTCTTC. This translates into CASSRRDRAYEQFF.

This chain uses TRBV6-6 with TRBJ2-5; D is uncertain. Trimming shortened V by 4 bases and J by 7 bases, and 13 bases separated the two germline ends. Germline V gives CDR1 MNHNY, CDR2 SVGAGI (reference sequence). The CDR3 is made up of 13 amino acids. CDR3: CASSSPEKRTQYF. CDR3 DNA sequence: TGTGCCAGCAGTTCCCCGGAGAAGAGGACCCAGTACTTC.

The rearrangement links TRBV27 to TRBJ2-7, with 8 bases that match TRBD2. CDR3 size: 16 residues. Germline trimming cut 6 bases from V and 0 bases from J; bases unmatched to any gene: 10. Germline CDR1 and CDR2: MNHEY and SMNVEV (reference sequence). Here the CDR3 DNA reads TGTGCCAGCAGCTCTACCTGGACTAGCCGCTCCTACGAGCAGTACTTC. Protein sequence: CASSSTWTSRSYEQYF.

The chain combines TRBV10-3 with TRBJ1-1; possible D gene TRBD1, 5 bases. The CDR3 runs 14 residues. The V gene's germline CDR1 is ENHRY and CDR2 SYGVKD. V was pared by 5 bases and J by 0 bases, with 10 bases between. CDR3 nucleotide sequence: TGTGCCATCAGTCAGGGTGGCCTGAACACTGAAGCTTTCTTT. Residues: CAISQGGLNTEAFF.

V usage is TRBV7-8 and J usage is TRBJ1-2, with unresolved D. Trimming left V 4 bases short and J 2 bases short, with 8 bases between. This CDR3 is 13 amino acids long. The V gene's germline CDR1 is SGHVS and CDR2 FQNEAQ. CDR3 DNA sequence: TGTGCCAGCAGCTCACAGATAAACTATGGCTACACCTTC. Protein sequence: CASSSQINYGYTF.